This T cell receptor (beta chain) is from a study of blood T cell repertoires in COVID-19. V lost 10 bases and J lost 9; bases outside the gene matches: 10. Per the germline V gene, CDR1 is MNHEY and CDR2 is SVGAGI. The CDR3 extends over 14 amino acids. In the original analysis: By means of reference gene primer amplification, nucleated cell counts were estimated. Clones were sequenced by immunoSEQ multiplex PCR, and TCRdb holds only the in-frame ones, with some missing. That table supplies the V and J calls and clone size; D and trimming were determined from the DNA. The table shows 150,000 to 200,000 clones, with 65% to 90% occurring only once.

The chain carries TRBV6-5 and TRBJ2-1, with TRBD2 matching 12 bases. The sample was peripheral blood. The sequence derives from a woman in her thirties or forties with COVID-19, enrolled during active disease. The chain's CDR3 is CATGRTSGNIEQFF. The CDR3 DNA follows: TGTGCCACAGGGAGGACTAGCGGGAACATTGAGCAGTTCTTC.